The TCR beta chain described here comes from a study of cytomegalovirus exposure and HLA in healthy donors. Here immunoSEQ multiplex PCR was the method, and the copy in TCRdb shows in-frame clones only, minus some. The sample has approximately 270,000 clones, 65% to 90% seen once; the top ten hold around 1%. Study-level points and caveats: In vitro confirmation showed three CMV-associated chains to be CMV antigen specific. Cytomegalovirus-associated status was assigned to about 160 TCR beta chains.

Germline loops: CDR1 SGHAT, CDR2 FQNNGV. Trimming at V came to 5 bases and at J to 1 base, leaving 7 bases not matched to a gene. The CDR3 runs to 16 residues. This clone was seen more than once but under ten times. Its specificity is unknown. This receptor was identified in a woman aged 18-29 years in good health and CMV-seronegative. The sequencing input was PBMCs. The rearrangement joins TRBV11-2 to TRBJ2-3, with 9 positions matching TRBD1. The CDR3 sequence is CASSLMRTGGTDTQYF. The CDR3 nucleotides read TGTGCCAGCAGCCTCATGAGGACAGGGGGCACAGATACGCAGTATTTT.